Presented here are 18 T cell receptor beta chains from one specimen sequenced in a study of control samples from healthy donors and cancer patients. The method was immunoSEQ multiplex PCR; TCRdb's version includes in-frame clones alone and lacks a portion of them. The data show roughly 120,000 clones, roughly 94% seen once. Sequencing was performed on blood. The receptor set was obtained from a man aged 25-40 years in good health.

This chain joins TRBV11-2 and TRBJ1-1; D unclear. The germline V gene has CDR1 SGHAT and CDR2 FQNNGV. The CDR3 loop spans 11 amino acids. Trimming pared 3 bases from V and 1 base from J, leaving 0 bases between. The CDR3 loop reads CASSLNTEAFF. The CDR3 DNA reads TGTGCCAGCAGCTTGAACACTGAAGCTTTCTTT.

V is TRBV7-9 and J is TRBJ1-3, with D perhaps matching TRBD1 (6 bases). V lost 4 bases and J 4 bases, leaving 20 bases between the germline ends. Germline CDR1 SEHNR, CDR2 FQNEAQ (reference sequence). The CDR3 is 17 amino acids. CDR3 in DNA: TGTGCCAGCAGCTACGAACCAGGCAGGGGCTCAGGAAACACCATATATTTT. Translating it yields CASSYEPGRGSGNTIYF.

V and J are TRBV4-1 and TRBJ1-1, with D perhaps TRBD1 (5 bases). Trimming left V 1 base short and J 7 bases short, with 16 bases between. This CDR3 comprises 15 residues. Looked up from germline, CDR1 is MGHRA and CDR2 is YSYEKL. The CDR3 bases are TGCGCCAGCAGCCAAGTGGGACTTTCGGCCTATGAAGCTTTCTTT. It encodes CASSQVGLSAYEAFF.

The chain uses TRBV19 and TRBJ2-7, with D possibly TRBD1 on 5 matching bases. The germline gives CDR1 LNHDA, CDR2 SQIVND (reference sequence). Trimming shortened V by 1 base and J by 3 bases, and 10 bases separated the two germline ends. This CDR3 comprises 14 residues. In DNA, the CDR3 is TGTGCCAGTAGTATAGGACCCCAGGGCTACGAGCAGTACTTC. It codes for CASSIGPQGYEQYF.

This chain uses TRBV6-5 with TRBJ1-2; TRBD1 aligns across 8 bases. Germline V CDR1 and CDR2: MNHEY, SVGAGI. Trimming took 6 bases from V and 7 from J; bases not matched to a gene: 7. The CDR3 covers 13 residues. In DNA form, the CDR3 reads TGTGCCAGCAGGGATCCAGGGGGCGTTGGCTACACCTTC. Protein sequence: CASRDPGGVGYTF.

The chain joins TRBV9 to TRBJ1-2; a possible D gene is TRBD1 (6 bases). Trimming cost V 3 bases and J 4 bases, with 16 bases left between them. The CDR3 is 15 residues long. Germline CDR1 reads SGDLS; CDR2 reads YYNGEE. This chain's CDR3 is CASSDGQHSLYGYTF. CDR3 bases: TGTGCCAGCAGCGACGGACAGCACTCCCTCTATGGCTACACCTTC.

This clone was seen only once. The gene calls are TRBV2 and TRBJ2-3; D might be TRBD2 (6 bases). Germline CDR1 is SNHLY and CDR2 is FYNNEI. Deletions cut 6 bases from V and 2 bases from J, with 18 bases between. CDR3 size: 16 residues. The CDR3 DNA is TGTGCCAGCAGCGAAATGCTGGGGGGAGACACAGATACGCAGTATTTT. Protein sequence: CASSEMLGGDTDTQYF.

CDR3 region: CSVGGHEQYF. Here the CDR3 DNA reads TGCAGCGTGGGGGGCCACGAGCAGTACTTC. The gene calls are TRBV29-1 and TRBJ2-7; either TRBD1 or TRBD2 may fit D (6 bases each). The CDR3 covers 10 residues. The V end lost 6 bases, the J end lost 5 bases, and 8 bases lay between the germline ends. The germline gives CDR1 SQVTM, CDR2 ANQGSEA.

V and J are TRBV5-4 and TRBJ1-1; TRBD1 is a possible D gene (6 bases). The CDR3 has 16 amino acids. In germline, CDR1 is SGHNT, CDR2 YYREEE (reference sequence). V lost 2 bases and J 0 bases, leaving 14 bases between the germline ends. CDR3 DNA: TGTGCCAGCAGCTTCGGGGGCCGCGTGGTGAACACTGAAGCTTTCTTT. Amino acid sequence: CASSFGGRVVNTEAFF.

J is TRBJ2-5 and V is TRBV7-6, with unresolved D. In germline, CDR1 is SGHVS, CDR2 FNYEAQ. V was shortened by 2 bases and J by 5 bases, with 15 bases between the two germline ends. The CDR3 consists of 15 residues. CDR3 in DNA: TGTGCCAGCAGCTTAAGTCAGTTATTTGGCGAGACCCAGTACTTC. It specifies CASSLSQLFGETQYF. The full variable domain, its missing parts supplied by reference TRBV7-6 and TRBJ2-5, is GAGVSQSPRYKVTKRGQDVALRCDPISGHVSLYWYRQALGQGPEFLTYFNYEAQQDKSGLPNDRFSAERPEGSISTLTIQRTEQRDSAMYRCASSLSQLFGETQYFGPGTRLLVL.

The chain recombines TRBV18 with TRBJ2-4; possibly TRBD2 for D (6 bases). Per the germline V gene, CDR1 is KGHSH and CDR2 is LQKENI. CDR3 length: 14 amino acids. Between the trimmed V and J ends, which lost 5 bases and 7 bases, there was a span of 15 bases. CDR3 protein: CASSSPRDWNIQYF. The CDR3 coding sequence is TGTGCCAGCTCAAGCCCACGGGACTGGAACATTCAGTACTTC.

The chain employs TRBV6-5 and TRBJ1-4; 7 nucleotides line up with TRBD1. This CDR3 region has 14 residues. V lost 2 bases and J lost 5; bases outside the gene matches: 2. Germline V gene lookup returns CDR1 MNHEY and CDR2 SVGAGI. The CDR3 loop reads CASSYDRDNEKLFF. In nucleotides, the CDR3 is TGTGCCAGCAGTTACGACAGGGACAATGAAAAACTGTTTTTT.

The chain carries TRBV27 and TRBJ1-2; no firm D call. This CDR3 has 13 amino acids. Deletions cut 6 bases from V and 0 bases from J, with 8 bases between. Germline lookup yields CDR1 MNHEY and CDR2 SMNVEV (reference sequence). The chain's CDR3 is CASRTPTNYGYTF. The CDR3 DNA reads TGTGCCAGCAGGACACCTACTAACTATGGCTACACCTTC.

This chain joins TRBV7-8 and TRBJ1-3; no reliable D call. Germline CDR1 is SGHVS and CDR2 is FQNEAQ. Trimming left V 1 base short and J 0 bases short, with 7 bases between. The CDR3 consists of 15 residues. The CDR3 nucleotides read TGTGCCAGCAGCTTAGGACCGATCTCTGGAAACACCATATATTTT. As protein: CASSLGPISGNTIYF.

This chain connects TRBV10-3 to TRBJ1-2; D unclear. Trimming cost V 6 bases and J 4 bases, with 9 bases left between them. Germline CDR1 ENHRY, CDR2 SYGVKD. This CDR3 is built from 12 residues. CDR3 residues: CAIRDGIYGYTF. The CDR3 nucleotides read TGTGCCATCAGGGACGGGATCTATGGCTACACCTTC.

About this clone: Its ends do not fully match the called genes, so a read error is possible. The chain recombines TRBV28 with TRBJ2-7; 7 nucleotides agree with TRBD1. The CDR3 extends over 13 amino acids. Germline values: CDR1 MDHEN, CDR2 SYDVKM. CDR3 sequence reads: CASSRRQGVFPHF. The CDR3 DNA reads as TGTGCCAGCAGTCGCCGGCAGGGGGTATTCCCGCACTTC.

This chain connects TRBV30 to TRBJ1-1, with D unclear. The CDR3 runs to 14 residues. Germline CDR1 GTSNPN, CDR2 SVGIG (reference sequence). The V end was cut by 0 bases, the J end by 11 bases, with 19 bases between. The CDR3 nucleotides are TGTGCCTGGAGTGTTGGCCGTCAAGGGTCGAAGGCTTTCTTT. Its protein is CAWSVGRQGSKAFF.

CDR3 DNA sequence: TGTGCCAGCAGCTTCGCGGGGGCGCTCCCCAACGAGCAGTACTTC. Translating gives CASSFAGALPNEQYF. The genes are TRBV7-9 and TRBJ2-7; possible D gene TRBD2, 7 bases. There are 15 residues in the CDR3. Germline V CDR1 and CDR2: SEHNR, FQNEAQ (reference sequence). V was pared by 3 bases and J by 5 bases, with 17 bases between. Complete variable domain (other parts from reference TRBV7-9 and TRBJ2-7): DTGVSQNPRHKITKRGQNVTFRCDPISEHNRLYWYRQTLGQGPEFLTYFQNEAQLEKSRLLSDRFSAERPKGSFSTLEIQRTEQGDSAMYLCASSFAGALPNEQYFGPGTRLTVT.